The 27 T cell receptor beta chains listed next were all sequenced from one sample in a study of T cell responses to AZD1222 COVID-19 vaccine (dated by TCRdb to the early 2020s). The time point label on this specimen signifies: about 28 days (+/-7) after the second vaccine dose. Libraries came from the immunoSEQ multiplex PCR assay. Drawn from immuneACCESS, this table holds only the in-frame rearrangements with V and J called that TCRdb kept. Clones are partly lost; checked studies trace under half to an unresolved V gene and leave the rest unexplained. The table for this sample lists roughly 100,000 clones; 75% to 90% of them were counted only once. Jointly, the top ten make up about two fifths of the sample. The material sequenced was peripheral blood, taken 28 days after the second AZD1222 dose. The receptors derive from an adult who received the AZD1222 COVID-19 vaccine.

The chain combines TRBV24-1 with TRBJ2-3, with D uncertain. The germline V gene has CDR1 KGHDR and CDR2 SFDVKD. The CDR3 spans 15 residues. With 6 bases removed from V and 2 bases from J, the gap between germline ends came to 14 bases. The CDR3 DNA is TGTGCCACCAGTAAAACGATGGGTAACACAGATACGCAGTATTTT. It encodes CATSKTMGNTDTQYF.

The rearrangement links TRBV6-6 to TRBJ2-5, with 9 nucleotides matching TRBD2. The CDR3 is 15 residues long. CDR1 is MNHNY and CDR2 is SVGAGI in the germline V gene (reference sequence). The junction had 4 bases not matched to a gene; V was cut back by 0 bases and J by 5 bases. The CDR3 DNA reads as TGTGCCAGCAGTTACTCGACGAGCGGGAGGGAGACCCAGTACTTC. Translating it yields CASSYSTSGRETQYF.

The chain recombines TRBV4-1 with TRBJ1-2; 7 nucleotides agree with TRBD1. CDR1 and CDR2 from the germline V gene are MGHRA and YSYEKL. The CDR3 length is 14 residues. V shed 4 bases and J 2 bases; nucleotides not matched to a gene: 4. The CDR3 DNA reads as TGCGCCAGCAGCCTAGGGACAGAAAACTATGGCTACACCTTC. Residues: CASSLGTENYGYTF.

This chain links TRBV19 with TRBJ2-2, with D unresolved. V was trimmed by 3 bases and J by 2 bases, leaving 7 bases between them. The CDR3 spans 14 residues. The germline gives CDR1 LNHDA, CDR2 SQIVND (reference sequence). CDR3 residues: CASSMNTNTGELFF. CDR3 coding DNA: TGTGCCAGTAGTATGAACACCAACACCGGGGAGCTGTTTTTT.

The genes are TRBV5-1 and TRBJ1-1, with 7 bases lining up with TRBD1. This CDR3 is 14 amino acids long. Trimming at V came to 2 bases and at J to 4 bases, leaving 5 bases not matched to a gene. Per germline, CDR1 SGHRS and CDR2 YFSETQ. The CDR3 sequence: CASSFGQGGTEAFF. As DNA, the CDR3 is TGCGCCAGCAGCTTCGGGCAGGGGGGCACTGAAGCTTTCTTT.

J is TRBJ2-2 and V is TRBV5-1; D could derive from TRBD1 or TRBD2 (5 bases each). CDR1 and CDR2 (germline): SGHRS, YFSETQ. The length of the CDR3 is 15 residues. V was cut by 0 bases and J by 7 bases, with 13 bases left in between. Written as DNA, the CDR3 is TGCGCCAGCAGCTTGGAGGGGACCAACGTCGGGGAGCTGTTTTTT. Its protein is CASSLEGTNVGELFF.

The rearrangement links TRBV7-9 to TRBJ2-1; D is possibly TRBD1 or TRBD2 (5 bases each). Trimming took 5 bases from V and 4 from J, leaving 12 bases between them. The CDR3 extends over 14 amino acids. The germline CDR1 and CDR2 sequences are SEHNR and FQNEAQ (reference sequence). As DNA, the CDR3 is TGTGCCAGCAGCCTATCCGGGGCATACAATGAGCAGTTCTTC. As protein: CASSLSGAYNEQFF.

A few counts support this clone. V and J are TRBV7-2 and TRBJ1-6; D may be TRBD1 (5 bases). Trimming stripped 1 base from V and 9 bases from J, with 13 bases between. Looked up from germline, CDR1 is SGHTA and CDR2 is FQGNSA. This CDR3 spans 15 amino acids. DNA for the CDR3: TGTGCCAGCAGCTTAGAAGGAGGGGTGGGTTCACCCCTCCACTTT. Amino acids: CASSLEGGVGSPLHF.

This clone was seen more than once but under ten times. V and J are TRBV5-1 and TRBJ2-1; 8 bases line up with TRBD1. The germline V gene encodes CDR1 SGHRS and CDR2 YFSETQ. There are 15 residues in the CDR3. V trimming: 4 bases; J trimming: 1 base; junction bases outside the gene matches: 4. This CDR3 reads CASSPGQGSYNEQFF. The CDR3 DNA sequence: TGCGCCAGCAGCCCCGGACAGGGATCCTACAATGAGCAGTTCTTC.

The V call is TRBV28, the J call TRBJ2-4; D is unclear. The CDR3 covers 14 residues. V was pared by 6 bases and J by 1 base, with 10 bases between. CDR1 is MDHEN and CDR2 is SYDVKM in the germline V gene. The chain's CDR3 is CASRPHGAKNIQYF. The CDR3 DNA reads TGTGCCAGCAGACCACATGGGGCCAAAAACATTCAGTACTTC.

The V and J genes are TRBV10-3 and TRBJ1-5; D possibly corresponds to TRBD1 (6 bases). V lost 3 bases, J lost 7 bases, and 13 bases lay in between. Germline lookup yields CDR1 ENHRY and CDR2 SYGVKD. CDR3 length: 14 amino acids. This CDR3 reads CAISDLGAGQPQHF. The CDR3 nucleotides are TGTGCCATCAGTGATTTGGGGGCCGGACAGCCCCAGCATTTT.

The genes are TRBV5-1 and TRBJ1-1; TRBD1 matches at 11 bases. V was pared by 4 bases and J by 2 bases, with 4 bases of the junction left unmatched. CDR3 length: 15 residues. CDR1 is SGHRS, CDR2 YFSETQ, per germline. In DNA form, the CDR3 reads TGCGCCAGCAGCCCCAGGACAGGGGGCAACACTGAAGCTTTCTTT. The encoded protein is CASSPRTGGNTEAFF.

V gene TRBV28 combines with J gene TRBJ2-6, with D maybe TRBD2 (5 bases). The ends were cut back, 5 bases at V and 0 bases at J, with 14 bases in the middle. This CDR3 spans 17 amino acids. Per the germline V gene, CDR1 is MDHEN and CDR2 is SYDVKM. The CDR3 loop reads CASSVRTGSSGANVLTF. The CDR3, as DNA: TGTGCCAGCAGTGTTCGGACGGGGAGCTCTGGGGCCAACGTCCTGACTTTC.

This clone was recorded once. The V call is TRBV9, the J call TRBJ2-7; D might be TRBD1 (6 bases). The CDR3 extends over 15 amino acids. Trimming shortened V by 0 bases and J by 3 bases, and 13 bases separated the two germline ends. The V gene's germline CDR1 is SGDLS and CDR2 YYNGEE. This CDR3 reads CASSVAQGFVYEQYF. CDR3 in DNA: TGTGCCAGCAGCGTAGCTCAGGGGTTCGTCTACGAGCAGTACTTC. The variable domain in full, with the rest retrieved from reference TRBV9 and TRBJ2-7, is DSGVTQTPKHLITATGQRVTLRCSPRSGDLSVYWYQQSLDQGLQFLIQYYNGEERAKGNILERFSAQQFPDLHSELNLSSLELGDSALYFCASSVAQGFVYEQYFGPGTRLTVT.

This chain joins TRBV27 and TRBJ2-7; tentative D call: TRBD2 (6 bases). There are 12 residues in the CDR3. V shed 8 bases and J shed 4 bases, with 12 bases lying between them. Germline V gene lookup returns CDR1 MNHEY and CDR2 SMNVEV (reference sequence). DNA for the CDR3: TGTGCCAGCGTGGGAGGAGGGTACGAGCAGTACTTC. It encodes CASVGGGYEQYF.

CDR3 loop: CASSVTDQDTQYF. CDR3 sequence (DNA): TGTGCCAGCTCAGTGACAGACCAAGATACGCAGTATTTT. The J gene is TRBJ2-3, the V gene TRBV18, with D possibly TRBD1 on 5 matching bases. The CDR3 is 13 residues long. Germline lookup yields CDR1 KGHSH and CDR2 LQKENI. Trimming removed 5 bases from V and 5 bases from J, with 11 bases in between.

This clone turned up a few times. The rearrangement uses TRBV28 and TRBJ2-1; maybe TRBD2 (6 bases). Per the germline V gene, CDR1 is MDHEN and CDR2 is SYDVKM. The CDR3 extends over 14 amino acids. V lost 2 bases and J 3 bases, leaving 8 bases between the germline ends. Here the CDR3 reads CASSLEEGYNEQFF. The DNA for the CDR3 is TGTGCCAGCAGTTTAGAGGAGGGCTACAATGAGCAGTTCTTC.

The chain uses TRBV3-1 (or the pseudogene TRBV3-2) and TRBJ1-2, with D possibly being TRBD1 (6 bases). Trimming pared 4 bases from V and 0 bases from J, leaving 21 bases between. Per the germline V gene, CDR1 is LGHDT and CDR2 is YNNKEL (reference sequence). The CDR3 has 18 amino acids. The DNA of the CDR3 is TGTGCCAGCAGCCCCGCTTTAAGTAGGGGGGCAGCTAACTATGGCTACACCTTC. This codes for CASSPALSRGAANYGYTF.

The chain links TRBV18 to TRBJ1-2; unclear D gene. This CDR3 spans 15 amino acids. Trimming removed 3 bases from V and 8 bases from J, with 19 bases in between. CDR1 is KGHSH and CDR2 is LQKENI in the germline V gene. The CDR3 DNA sequence: TGTGCCAGCTCACCGGACGTGGAAGGATCGGGGGGCTACACCTTC. Translation: CASSPDVEGSGGYTF.

The rearrangement joins TRBV7-2 to TRBJ2-7; 9 bases are shared with TRBD2. The ends lost 8 bases at V and 3 bases at J; junction bases unmatched: 14. Per the germline V gene, CDR1 is SGHTA and CDR2 is FQGNSA. The CDR3 loop spans 16 amino acids. The CDR3 DNA sequence: TGTGCCAGCTTCCCGTCGGGCGGGAGGGCCATCTACGAGCAGTACTTC. Its translation: CASFPSGGRAIYEQYF.

The CDR3 coding sequence is TGTGCCAGCAGCGTTCCAACAGGGGTGGACGAGCAGTACTTC. This sequence encodes CASSVPTGVDEQYF. V usage is TRBV9 and J usage is TRBJ2-7; 7 bases align to TRBD1. Germline loops: CDR1 SGDLS, CDR2 YYNGEE. V trimming: 2 bases; J trimming: 5 bases; junction bases outside the gene matches: 7. CDR3 size: 14 residues.

The J gene is TRBJ2-1, the V gene TRBV6-2 or TRBV6-3; 9 nucleotides match TRBD2. With V trimmed by 2 bases and J by 8 bases, 4 bases remained unmatched. Germline loops: CDR1 MNHEY, CDR2 SVGEGT. The CDR3 covers 14 residues. The CDR3 bases are TGTGCCAGCAGTTACGGGACTAGCATCGATGAGCAGTTCTTC. Translating it yields CASSYGTSIDEQFF.

This chain connects TRBV6-1 to TRBJ2-2; a possible D gene is TRBD1 (6 bases). V gave up 2 bases and J gave up 0 bases, with 13 bases separating them. Germline V CDR1 and CDR2: MNHNS, SASEGT. The CDR3 contains 17 residues. The CDR3 sequence: CASSEQQGISNTGELFF. DNA of the CDR3: TGTGCCAGCAGTGAACAACAGGGAATTTCGAACACCGGGGAGCTGTTTTTT.

This sequence joins TRBV28 and TRBJ2-2; D might be TRBD2 (5 bases). The germline V and J ends were trimmed by 10 bases and 0 bases, with 18 bases remaining between them. This CDR3 is 16 amino acids long. Germline CDR1 MDHEN, CDR2 SYDVKM. The DNA of the CDR3 is TGTGCCACCTTACCACTCGGGGTAACGAACACCGGGGAGCTGTTTTTT. Protein sequence: CATLPLGVTNTGELFF. The full variable domain, with the rest looked up from reference TRBV28 and TRBJ2-2, is DVKVTQSSRYLVKRTGEKVFLECVQDMDHENMFWYRQDPGLGLRLIYFSYDVKMKEKGDIPEGYSVSREKKERFSLILESASTNQTSMYLCATLPLGVTNTGELFFGEGSRLTVL.

DNA of the CDR3: TGCGCCAGCAGCGTGACTGGGGGAATCGCTGAAGCTTTCTTT. It is translated as CASSVTGGIAEAFF. The chain is built from TRBV5-1 and TRBJ1-1; D possibly corresponds to TRBD1 (5 bases). Trimming pared 4 bases from V and 6 bases from J, leaving 16 bases between. Looked up from germline, CDR1 is SGHRS and CDR2 is YFSETQ. The CDR3 consists of 14 residues. The full variable domain, completed using reference TRBV5-1 and TRBJ1-1, is KAGVTQTPRYLIKTRGQQVTLSCSPISGHRSVSWYQQTPGQGLQFLFEYFSETQRNKGNFPGRFSGRQFSNSRSEMNVSTLELGDSALYLCASSVTGGIAEAFFGQGTRLTVV.

This sequence joins TRBV19 and TRBJ2-1; a weak D match, TRBD2 (6 bases). The CDR3 is 15 amino acids. Trimming stripped 0 bases from V and 2 bases from J, with 8 bases between. Germline CDR1 reads LNHDA; CDR2 reads SQIVND (reference sequence). In DNA form, the CDR3 reads TGTGCCAGTAGTATAGAAAAGCGGGCCTACAATGAGCAGTTCTTC. This codes for CASSIEKRAYNEQFF.

This rearrangement joins TRBV10-2 to TRBJ1-4; TRBD1 agrees at 7 bases. CDR1 is WSHSY and CDR2 is SAAADI in the germline V gene. The CDR3 runs to 15 residues. The J segment lost 5 bases and the V segment lost 10 bases, leaving 13 bases of the junction unmatched. The CDR3: CATSSAGGRNEKLFF. For the CDR3, the DNA is TGCGCCACCTCATCAGCAGGGGGGAGAAATGAAAAACTGTTTTTT.